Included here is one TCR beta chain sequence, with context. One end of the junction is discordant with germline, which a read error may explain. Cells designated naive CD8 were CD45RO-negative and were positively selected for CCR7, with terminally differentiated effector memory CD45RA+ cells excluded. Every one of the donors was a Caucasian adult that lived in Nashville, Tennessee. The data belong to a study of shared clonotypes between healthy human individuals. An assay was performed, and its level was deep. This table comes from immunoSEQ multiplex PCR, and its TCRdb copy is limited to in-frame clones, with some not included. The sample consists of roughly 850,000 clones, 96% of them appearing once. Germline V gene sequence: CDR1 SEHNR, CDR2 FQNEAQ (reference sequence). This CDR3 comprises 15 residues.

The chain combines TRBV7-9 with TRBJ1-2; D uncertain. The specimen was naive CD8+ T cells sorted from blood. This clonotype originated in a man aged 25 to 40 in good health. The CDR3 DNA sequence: TGTGCCAGCAGCTTAACGTCGGAAGAGACCTATGTCTACACCTTC. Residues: CASSLTSEETYVYTF.